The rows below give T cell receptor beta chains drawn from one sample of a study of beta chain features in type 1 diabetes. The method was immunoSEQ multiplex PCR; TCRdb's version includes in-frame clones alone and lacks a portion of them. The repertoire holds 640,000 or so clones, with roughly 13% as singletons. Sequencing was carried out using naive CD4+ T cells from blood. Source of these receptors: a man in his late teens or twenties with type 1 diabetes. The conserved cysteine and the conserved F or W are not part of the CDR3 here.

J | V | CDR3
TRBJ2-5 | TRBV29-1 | SVLAGGNQETQY
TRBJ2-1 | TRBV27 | ASSFRSGRVYNEQF
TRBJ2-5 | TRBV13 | ASSARLAGGRTQY
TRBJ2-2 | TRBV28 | ASSSPDPGELF
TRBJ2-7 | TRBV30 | AWSADRGRPYEQY
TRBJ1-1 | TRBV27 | ASSRGGGKFMNTEAF
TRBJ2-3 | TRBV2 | ASSGVQGAQDTQY
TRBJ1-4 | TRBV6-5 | ASSYRGGAANEKLF
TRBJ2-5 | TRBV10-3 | ASWAGVNQETQY
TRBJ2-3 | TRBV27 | ASRERTDTQY
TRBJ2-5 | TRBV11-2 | ASSRRDRGYIRETQY
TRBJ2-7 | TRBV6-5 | ASSSRQGHEQY
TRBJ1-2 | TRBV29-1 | SVSDRGRYDGYT
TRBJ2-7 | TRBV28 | ASSPGGGNLVYEQY
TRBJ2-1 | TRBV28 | ASSLSYNEQF
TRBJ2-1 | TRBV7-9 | ASSLQDSYNEQF
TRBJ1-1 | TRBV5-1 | ASSVPGQVAF
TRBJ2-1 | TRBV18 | ASSPPTIDRPYNEQF
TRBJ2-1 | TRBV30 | AWMIAGGSYNEQF
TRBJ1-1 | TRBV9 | ASSASRGSNTEAF
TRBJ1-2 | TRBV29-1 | SAIRGGQGPFNYGYT
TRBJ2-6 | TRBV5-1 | ASSLDGGANVLT
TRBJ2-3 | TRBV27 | ASSLAGVADTQY
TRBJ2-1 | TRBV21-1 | ASGPCRGGVQF
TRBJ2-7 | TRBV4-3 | ASSQEDATSYYEQY
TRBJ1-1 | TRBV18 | ASSPDRGTEAF
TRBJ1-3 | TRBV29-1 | SKKGEGGNTIY
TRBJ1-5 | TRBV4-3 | ASSQGSSNQPQH
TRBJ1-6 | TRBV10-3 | AISEGARSSYNSPLH
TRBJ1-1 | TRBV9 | ASSSRLAMNTEAF
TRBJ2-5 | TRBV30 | AWSPGGSRETQY
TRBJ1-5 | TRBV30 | AWSGTGNQPQH
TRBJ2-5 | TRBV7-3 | ASSSRAQGFGTQY
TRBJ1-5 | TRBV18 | ASSLKTPSGSNQPQH
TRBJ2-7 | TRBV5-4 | ASSLESSGTGEQY
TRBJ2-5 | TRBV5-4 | ASSPKGQETQY
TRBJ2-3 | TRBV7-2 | ASSSDRGTDTQY
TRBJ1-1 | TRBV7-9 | ASSLTGVVTEAF
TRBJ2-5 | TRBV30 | AWRKIAGETQY
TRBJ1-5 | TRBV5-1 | ASSLQGTSNQPQH
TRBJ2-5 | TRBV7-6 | ATNIGTVQETQY
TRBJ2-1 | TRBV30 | AWSPQGREQF
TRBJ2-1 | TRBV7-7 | ASSLDGFSDEQF
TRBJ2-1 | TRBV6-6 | ASRNGQTSSYNEQF
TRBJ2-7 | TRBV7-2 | ASSLAGGASGSFEQY
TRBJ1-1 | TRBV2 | ASRDTENTEAF
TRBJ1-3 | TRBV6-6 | ASSPPGTGGNTIY
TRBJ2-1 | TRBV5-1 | ASSSGSFPGNEQF
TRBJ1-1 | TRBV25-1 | ASSGPRGGFTEAF
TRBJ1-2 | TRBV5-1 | ASSWTGHGYT
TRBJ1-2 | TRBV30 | ACRPLSQGRGYGYT
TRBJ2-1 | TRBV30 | AWSVRGSSEQF
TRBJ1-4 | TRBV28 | ASTTGQGREKLF